The rows below give T cell receptor beta chains drawn from one sample of a study of T cells expressing NK-cell markers. No DNA is given; TCRdb re-called the 5' RACE reads and lists each CDR3 protein once. This repertoire includes about 260,000 distinct CDR3 sequences. The source material was blood T cells: a sorted CD56 or NKG2C T cell subset, CD4+ or CD8+ T cells, or bulk PBMC T cells (not recorded which). These receptors all stem from a man younger than 35 in good health. The CDR3 runs from the conserved cysteine through the conserved F or W.

J gene,V gene,CDR3 protein
TRBJ2-5,TRBV29-1,CSVLARLAQETQYF
TRBJ1-4,TRBV5-8,CASSLPSIREKLFF
TRBJ1-2,TRBV12-3/TRBV12-4,CASSLTGRTYGYTF
TRBJ1-4,TRBV7-2,CASSPKGGEKLFF
TRBJ1-5,TRBV20-1,CSARAEGEGRGQPQHF
TRBJ2-3,TRBV5-4,CASTPPGTRTDTQYF
TRBJ2-3,TRBV20-1,CSASLRTSGRRGTDTQYF
TRBJ2-7,TRBV11-2,CASSTDRYEQYF
TRBJ2-7,TRBV7-2,CASSLSNSQRYF
TRBJ2-5,TRBV4-2,CASSPLSYQETQYF
TRBJ1-2,TRBV6-5,CASRYPVGGYTF
TRBJ1-2,TRBV20-1,CSATQGQLGYTF
TRBJ2-3,TRBV20-1,CSAIGGRATDTQYF
TRBJ2-7,TRBV5-1,CASTIAGGIDEQYF
TRBJ2-2,TRBV10-3,CAINPGQGAPDTGELFF
TRBJ1-1,TRBV20-1,CSALALGQMNTEAFF
TRBJ2-3,TRBV11-2,CASSSDGRAQDTQYF
TRBJ2-1,TRBV18,CASSPRGGTVNNEQFF
TRBJ2-7,TRBV12-3/TRBV12-4,CASSPQTGTYEQYF
TRBJ1-1,TRBV29-1,CSVEVPKMNTEAFF
TRBJ1-5,TRBV7-9,CASSLARGDPQHF
TRBJ2-1,TRBV20-1,CSAGLLRSGQKYNEQFF
TRBJ1-1,TRBV20-1,CSARKPGQGGSVTEAFF
TRBJ2-4,TRBV12-3/TRBV12-4,CASSPTGDSLLDQYF
TRBJ2-2,TRBV6-5,CASSYSLGANTGELFF
TRBJ1-5,TRBV15,CATSRVRQTNSNQPQHF
TRBJ1-1,TRBV29-1,CSVDYLGREAFF
TRBJ2-5,TRBV7-2,CASSTRDIERTQYF
TRBJ2-7,TRBV24-1,CATSGQGFEQYF
TRBJ2-3,TRBV20-1,CSASPSGRTTDTQYF
TRBJ2-3,TRBV18,CASSTPGQGATDTQYF
TRBJ2-3,TRBV20-1,CSAISPMGGHTDTQYF
TRBJ2-3,TRBV4-2,CASSQDGPSGGDTQYF
TRBJ2-5,TRBV29-1,CSVAAGIRETQYF
TRBJ1-1,TRBV6-2/TRBV6-3,CASTKGQNTEAFF
TRBJ1-1,TRBV20-1,CSASWGLEAFF
TRBJ1-4,TRBV6-1,CASRPGDRLNEKLFF